Listed here are 14 T cell receptor beta chains from one sample, sequenced in a study of shared T cell receptors in the human thymus. Method: immunoSEQ multiplex PCR; TCRdb's copy keeps in-frame clones and lacks some. The table has over 650,000 clones, roughly 86% seen once. The sample was also reused in another study, on human thymus T cells.

Sequenced material: thymocytes. The receptors come from a boy under two years old with a congenital heart defect.

The chain has TRBV28 and TRBJ2-1; TRBD2 agrees at 8 bases. The V segment lost 3 bases and the J segment 2 bases; nucleotides outside the gene matches: 12. Looked up from germline, CDR1 is MDHEN and CDR2 is SYDVKM. The CDR3 runs to 18 residues. The CDR3 region has the DNA TGTGCCAGCAGTTTCCCCTTTGGCGTAGCGGGAACCTACAATGAGCAGTTCTTC. This encodes CASSFPFGVAGTYNEQFF.

The sample holds a few counts of this clone. The chain couples TRBV14 to TRBJ2-2; 7 nucleotides align to TRBD2. The germline gives CDR1 SGHDN, CDR2 FVKESK. The CDR3 contains 13 residues. V lost 6 bases, J lost 5 bases, and 3 bases stayed unmatched. CDR3 DNA sequence: TGTGCCAGCAGTGGCGGGAGAACCGGGGAGCTGTTTTTT. Its translation is CASSGGRTGELFF.

This clone has only one observation. A read error may account for a junction end that differs from germline. The chain joins TRBV27 to TRBJ1-1; TRBD1 matches at 9 bases. Germline V CDR1 and CDR2: MNHEY, SMNVEV (reference sequence). There are 13 residues in the CDR3. The CDR3 sequence: CASTGQGNSEAFF. Here the CDR3 DNA reads TGTGCCAGCACCGGACAGGGGAACTCTGAAGCTTTCTTT.

This clone occurred once. The rearrangement joins TRBV15 to TRBJ2-7; the match to TRBD1 covers 7 bases. The J segment lost 2 bases and the V segment lost 9 bases, leaving 4 bases of the junction unmatched. Germline loops: CDR1 LNHNV, CDR2 YYDKDF (reference sequence). The CDR3 has 12 residues. CDR3 region: CATATGTYEQYF. The CDR3 region has the DNA TGTGCCACAGCGACAGGGACCTACGAGCAGTACTTC.

This chain connects TRBV19 to TRBJ2-1; 10 bases match TRBD2. CDR1 and CDR2 from the germline V gene are LNHDA and SQIVND (reference sequence). The J segment lost 6 bases and the V segment lost 8 bases, leaving 16 bases of the junction unmatched. The CDR3 is 17 amino acids. CDR3: CASDRTGGTSDGNEQFF. CDR3 nucleotide sequence: TGTGCCAGTGATAGGACAGGCGGGACTAGCGATGGCAATGAGCAGTTCTTC.

The chain has TRBV15 and TRBJ2-2, with TRBD1 matching 7 bases. V was pared by 2 bases and J by 7 bases, with 7 bases of the junction left unmatched. The CDR3 loop spans 15 amino acids. Germline V gene sequence: CDR1 LNHNV, CDR2 YYDKDF (reference sequence). CDR3 sequence: CATSRLLRTGGELFF. The CDR3 DNA reads as TGTGCCACCAGCAGACTCCTTAGGACAGGCGGGGAGCTGTTTTTT.

The V call is TRBV6-6, the J call TRBJ1-2; the match to TRBD1 covers 8 bases. J was trimmed by 3 bases and V by 2 bases; bases with no gene match: 5. Germline CDR1 reads MNHNY; CDR2 reads SVGAGI (reference sequence). The CDR3 totals 15 residues. The CDR3 here is CASSYTKTGDYGYTF. In DNA form, the CDR3 reads TGTGCCAGCAGTTACACGAAGACAGGGGACTATGGCTACACCTTC.

This chain connects TRBV11-3 to TRBJ2-7; D gene ambiguous. V lost 4 bases and J 0 bases, leaving 13 bases between the germline ends. This CDR3 comprises 15 residues. Germline loops: CDR1 SGHNT, CDR2 YENEEA. This CDR3 reads CASSYNHSCSYEQYF. The CDR3 nucleotides are TGTGCCAGCAGCTATAACCACTCCTGCTCCTACGAGCAGTACTTC.

The J gene is TRBJ2-5, the V gene TRBV4-3; 9 nucleotides match TRBD2. The length of the CDR3 is 22 residues. Trimming at V came to 1 base and at J to 3 bases, leaving 24 bases not matched to a gene. Looked up from germline, CDR1 is LGHNA and CDR2 is YSLEER. Written as DNA, the CDR3 is TGCGCCAGCAGCCAAGCTCGCCCCCTATTGGGACTAGCCTCCGTTTGGGAAGAGACCCAGTACTTC. Protein product: CASSQARPLLGLASVWEETQYF.

The genes are TRBV4-3 and TRBJ1-5; 10 bases line up with TRBD1. The CDR3 extends over 18 amino acids. Germline V gene sequence: CDR1 LGHNA, CDR2 YSLEER. V gave up 0 bases and J gave up 1 base; unmatched junction bases: 6. CDR3 nucleotides: TGCGCCAGCAGCCAAGATCGTGGGACAGGGGTGAGCAATCAGCCCCAGCATTTT. Encoded protein: CASSQDRGTGVSNQPQHF.

The chain joins TRBV7-6 to TRBJ1-1, with D perhaps matching TRBD1 (5 bases). Trimming cost V 5 bases and J 3 bases, with 13 bases left between them. This CDR3 contains 14 residues. Looked up from germline, CDR1 is SGHVS and CDR2 is FNYEAQ. The CDR3, as DNA: TGTGCCAGCAGCCTAAGCCCCAGGGACACTGAAGCTTTCTTT. Translation gives CASSLSPRDTEAFF.

The gene calls are TRBV4-3 and TRBJ1-4; 7 bases agree with TRBD1. The CDR3 consists of 16 residues. Losses at the gene ends were 0 bases for V and 8 bases for J; bases not matched to a gene: 9. Germline V lookup: CDR1 LGHNA, CDR2 YSLEER. The CDR3 DNA sequence: TGCGCCAGCAGCCAAGACCGACAGGGAGAGGAGGAAAAACTGTTTTTT. Protein sequence: CASSQDRQGEEEKLFF.

CDR3 sequence (DNA): TGTGCCAGCAGCGAGGGACATAATCAGCCCCAGCATTTT. Translating gives CASSEGHNQPQHF. The chain couples TRBV7-9 to TRBJ1-5; possibly TRBD1 for D (6 bases). The ends were cut back, 5 bases at V and 4 bases at J, with 9 bases in the middle. In germline, CDR1 is SEHNR, CDR2 FQNEAQ (reference sequence). CDR3 length: 13 amino acids.

The chain has TRBV5-1 and TRBJ1-1; D not certain. V lost 4 bases to trimming and J lost 5 bases, with 18 bases between them. CDR3 length: 15 amino acids. Germline V CDR1 and CDR2: SGHRS, YFSETQ. CDR3 region: CASSPSSGRRTEAFF. The CDR3 nucleotides read TGCGCCAGCAGCCCCTCCTCAGGTCGAAGAACTGAAGCTTTCTTT.